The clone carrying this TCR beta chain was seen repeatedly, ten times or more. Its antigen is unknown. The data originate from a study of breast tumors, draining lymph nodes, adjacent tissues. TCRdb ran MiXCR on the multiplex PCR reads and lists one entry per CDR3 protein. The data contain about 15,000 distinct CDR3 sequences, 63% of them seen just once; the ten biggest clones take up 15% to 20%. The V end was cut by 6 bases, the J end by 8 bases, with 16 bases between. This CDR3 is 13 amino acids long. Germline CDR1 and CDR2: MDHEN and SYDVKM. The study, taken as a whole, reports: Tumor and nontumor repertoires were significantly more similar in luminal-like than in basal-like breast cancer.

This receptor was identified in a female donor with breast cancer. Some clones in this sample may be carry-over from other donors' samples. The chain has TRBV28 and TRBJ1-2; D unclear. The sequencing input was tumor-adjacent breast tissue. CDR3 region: CASRPPGREGYTF. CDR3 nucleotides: TGTGCCAGCAGACCCCCTGGGAGGGAAGGCTACACCTTC.